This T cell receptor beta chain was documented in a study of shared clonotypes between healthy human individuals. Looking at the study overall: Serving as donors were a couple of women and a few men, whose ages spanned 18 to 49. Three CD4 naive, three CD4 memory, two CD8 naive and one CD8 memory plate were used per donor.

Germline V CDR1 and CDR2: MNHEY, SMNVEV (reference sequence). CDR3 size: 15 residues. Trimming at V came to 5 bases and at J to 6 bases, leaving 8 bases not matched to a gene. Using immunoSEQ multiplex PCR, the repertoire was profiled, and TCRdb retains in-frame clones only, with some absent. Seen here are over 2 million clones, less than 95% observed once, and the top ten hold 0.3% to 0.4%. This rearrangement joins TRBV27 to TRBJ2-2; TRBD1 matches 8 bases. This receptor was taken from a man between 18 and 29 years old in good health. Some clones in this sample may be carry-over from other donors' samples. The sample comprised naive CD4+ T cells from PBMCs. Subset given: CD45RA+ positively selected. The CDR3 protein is CASSASTGVAGELFF. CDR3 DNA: TGTGCCAGCAGTGCCTCGACAGGGGTGGCCGGGGAGCTGTTTTTT.